Described below is a single TCR beta chain sequence and its context. Original processing notes: Estimation of nucleated cell counts relied on the amplification of reference gene primers. TCRdb keeps only in-frame clones here, not all; method: immunoSEQ multiplex PCR. V and J calls and clone size are copied from that table; D and trimming were computed from the DNA. Of 23,000 or so clones listed, approximately 88% are singletons. Germline V CDR1 and CDR2: MDHEN, SYDVKM. V lost 3 bases, J lost 0 bases, and 6 bases lay in between. There are 14 residues in the CDR3. These data originate in a study of blood T cell repertoires in COVID-19. Study-wide context: In each case, the material was cDNA or gDNA derived from T cells, B-cell-depleted T cells, or PBMCs.

The sequencing input was peripheral blood. This receptor was obtained from a woman in her 70s with active COVID-19. The V call is TRBV28, the J call TRBJ1-3, with D unresolved. CDR3 region: CASSFPGSGNTIYF. The DNA for the CDR3 is TGTGCCAGCAGTTTCCCAGGCTCTGGAAACACCATATATTTT.